The 25 T cell receptor beta chains listed next were all sequenced from one sample in a study of T cell responses to AZD1222 COVID-19 vaccine. TCRdb keeps only in-frame clones here, not all; method: immunoSEQ multiplex PCR. The sample has roughly 110,000 clones, 80% to 95% seen once. The source material was peripheral blood, sampled 28 days after the second AZD1222 dose. These TCRs come from an adult who received the AZD1222 COVID-19 vaccine.

The rearrangement joins TRBV5-1 to TRBJ2-5, with D possibly being TRBD1 (5 bases). Trimming pared 0 bases from V and 5 bases from J, leaving 17 bases between. The CDR3 is made up of 16 amino acids. CDR1 is SGHRS and CDR2 is YFSETQ in the germline V gene. The CDR3 coding sequence is TGCGCCAGCAGCTTGGCTCTCGACAGAACCTCCGAGACCCAGTACTTC. Its translation is CASSLALDRTSETQYF.

The chain employs TRBV19 and TRBJ2-7; D may be TRBD1 or TRBD2 (5 bases each). Germline CDR1 LNHDA, CDR2 SQIVND (reference sequence). This CDR3 comprises 16 residues. V lost 4 bases, J lost 0 bases, and 16 bases lay in between. The CDR3 here is CASSNSGGAISYEQYF. In nucleotides, the CDR3 is TGTGCCAGTAGTAATAGTGGGGGAGCGATCTCCTACGAGCAGTACTTC. Together with reference TRBV19 and TRBJ2-7, the CDR3 gives the full variable domain: DGGITQSPKYLFRKEGQNVTLSCEQNLNHDAMYWYRQDPGQGLRLIYYSQIVNDFQKGDIAEGYSVSREKKESFPLTVTSAQKNPTAFYLCASSNSGGAISYEQYFGPGTRLTVT.

The V gene is TRBV25-1, the J gene TRBJ2-7; 14 bases are a match to TRBD2. This CDR3 is 18 amino acids long. Unmatched junction bases numbered 8, after V lost 4 bases and J lost 0 bases. CDR1 is MGHDK, CDR2 SYGVNS, per germline. DNA of the CDR3: TGTGCCAGCAGTGGCGGACTAGCGGGGGGTCTCCCCTCCTACGAGCAGTACTTC. Amino acids: CASSGGLAGGLPSYEQYF.

V and J are TRBV24-1 and TRBJ2-5; D may correspond to TRBD1 or TRBD2 (5 bases each). Trimming took off 9 bases at V and 7 bases at J, with 14 bases between the two ends. This CDR3 contains 12 residues. Germline values: CDR1 KGHDR, CDR2 SFDVKD. DNA of the CDR3: TGTGCCACCGGGGGTGGTTTCGGGACCCAGTACTTC. It encodes CATGGGFGTQYF.

The genes are TRBV4-2 and TRBJ1-2; unclear D gene. Per the germline V gene, CDR1 is LGHNA and CDR2 is YNFKEQ. The V and J ends lost 1 base and 4 bases respectively, with 13 bases between them. The CDR3 is made up of 15 amino acids. The CDR3: CASSQVGEKSYGYTF. As DNA, the CDR3 is TGTGCCAGCAGCCAAGTCGGGGAGAAGAGCTATGGCTACACCTTC.

The chain has TRBV12-2 and TRBJ2-7; the DNA was not used to check the table's D call, TRBD2. TRBV12-2 is termed a pseudogene. The CDR3 has 19 amino acids. The CDR3 region is CASRLGTGTSGRGSYEQYF. The DNA of the CDR3 is TGTGCAAGTCGCTTAGGAACCGGGACTAGCGGGAGAGGCTCCTACGAGCAGTACTTC.

V is TRBV19 and J is TRBJ2-1; tentatively, D is TRBD1 or TRBD2 (5 bases each). Germline loops: CDR1 LNHDA, CDR2 SQIVND (reference sequence). Trimming stripped 4 bases from V and 3 bases from J, with 13 bases between. This CDR3 spans 15 amino acids. The DNA for the CDR3 is TGTGCCAGTAGTAGGGACGGAGATAACTACAATGAGCAGTTCTTC. Translation gives CASSRDGDNYNEQFF. Looking up the rest from reference TRBV19 and TRBJ2-1 gives the full variable domain: DGGITQSPKYLFRKEGQNVTLSCEQNLNHDAMYWYRQDPGQGLRLIYYSQIVNDFQKGDIAEGYSVSREKKESFPLTVTSAQKNPTAFYLCASSRDGDNYNEQFFGPGTRLTVL.

The V gene is TRBV28, the J gene TRBJ2-7; D unclear. CDR3 length equals 11 residues. Germline lookup yields CDR1 MDHEN and CDR2 SYDVKM. Trimming stripped 1 base from V and 6 bases from J, with 4 bases between. CDR3 DNA sequence: TGTGCCAGCAGTTTATTTTCCGAGCAGTACTTC. It codes for CASSLFSEQYF. Drawing the rest from reference TRBV28 and TRBJ2-7, the complete variable domain is DVKVTQSSRYLVKRTGEKVFLECVQDMDHENMFWYRQDPGLGLRLIYFSYDVKMKEKGDIPEGYSVSREKKERFSLILESASTNQTSMYLCASSLFSEQYFGPGTRLTVT.

This chain connects TRBV5-1 to TRBJ2-7; 7 bases align to TRBD2. CDR3 length equals 15 residues. Per germline, CDR1 SGHRS and CDR2 YFSETQ. With V trimmed by 5 bases and J by 4 bases, 12 bases remained unmatched. The CDR3: CASSHQGGNGYEQYF. The CDR3 region has the DNA TGCGCCAGCAGTCATCAGGGAGGGAATGGGTACGAGCAGTACTTC.

The chain couples TRBV18 to TRBJ1-2; no clear D. The V and J ends lost 2 bases and 8 bases respectively, with 6 bases between them. This CDR3 contains 11 residues. The V gene's germline CDR1 is KGHSH and CDR2 LQKENI. This chain's CDR3 is CASSPITGYTF. For the CDR3, the DNA is TGTGCCAGCTCACCAATAACGGGCTACACCTTC.

The chain carries TRBV10-3 and TRBJ1-6; D is undetermined. Looked up from germline, CDR1 is ENHRY and CDR2 is SYGVKD. Trimming took 6 bases from V and 5 from J, leaving 11 bases between them. The CDR3 contains 14 residues. CDR3 nucleotides: TGTGCCATCAGGCCACCAATTAATAATTCACCCCTCCACTTT. The encoded protein is CAIRPPINNSPLHF.

The chain couples TRBV12-3 or TRBV12-4 to TRBJ2-3; D gene unclear. V shed 4 bases and J shed 6 bases, with 8 bases lying between them. The CDR3 runs 12 residues. As DNA, the CDR3 is TGTGCCAGCAGTTCCTCCGCCGATACGCAGTATTTT. It encodes CASSSSADTQYF.

The chain joins TRBV5-1 to TRBJ1-2; TRBD1 agrees at 8 bases. The CDR3 loop spans 15 amino acids. Germline values: CDR1 SGHRS, CDR2 YFSETQ. V lost 4 bases and J lost 4; bases outside the gene matches: 9. The CDR3 is CASSLSGGQGYGYTF. The CDR3 DNA sequence: TGCGCCAGCAGCCTTTCCGGTGGACAGGGCTATGGCTACACCTTC.

The V and J genes are TRBV27 and TRBJ1-6; a possible D gene is TRBD1 (6 bases). This CDR3 is built from 16 residues. The V gene lost 6 bases and the J gene lost 1 base, with 13 bases spanning the gap. Germline CDR1 and CDR2: MNHEY and SMNVEV (reference sequence). The CDR3 nucleotides are TGTGCCAGCAGCGCGATAGGGGGATCCTATAATTCACCCCTCCACTTT. It translates to CASSAIGGSYNSPLHF.

The chain carries TRBV7-9 and TRBJ1-5; D not certain. The CDR3 sequence is 12 residues long. V lost 1 base, J lost 8 bases, and 6 bases lay in between. Germline V lookup: CDR1 SEHNR, CDR2 FQNEAQ (reference sequence). CDR3 protein: CASSLEYEPQHF. As DNA, the CDR3 is TGTGCCAGCAGCTTAGAGTACGAGCCCCAGCATTTT.

The CDR3 DNA follows: TGTGCCAGCAGTCAACTAGGAATCTCCTACAATGAGCAGTTCTTC. Protein product: CASSQLGISYNEQFF. This rearrangement joins TRBV6-6 to TRBJ2-1, with D tentatively TRBD2 (5 bases). V was trimmed by 5 bases and J by 0 bases, leaving 11 bases between them. The CDR3 contains 15 residues. Germline-derived CDR1 and CDR2 are MNHNY and SVGAGI (reference sequence).

V gene TRBV7-9 combines with J gene TRBJ1-1; possible D gene TRBD1, 5 bases. Trimming removed 3 bases at V and 2 bases at J, with 10 bases between. This CDR3 spans 14 amino acids. Germline lookup yields CDR1 SEHNR and CDR2 FQNEAQ (reference sequence). Here the CDR3 reads CASSFGGGNTEAFF. CDR3 DNA sequence: TGTGCCAGCAGCTTTGGGGGTGGAAACACTGAAGCTTTCTTT.

This clone was detected once. The chain uses TRBV15 and TRBJ1-3; D not certain. The germline CDR1 and CDR2 sequences are LNHNV and YYDKDF (reference sequence). The length of the CDR3 is 16 residues. Trimming took off 0 bases at V and 2 bases at J, with 11 bases between the two ends. CDR3 DNA: TGTGCCACCAGCAGAGACCCTGGCATGGCTGGAAACACCATATATTTT. It codes for CATSRDPGMAGNTIYF. The entire variable domain, with the rest obtained from reference TRBV15 and TRBJ1-3, is as follows: DAMVIQNPRYQVTQFGKPVTLSCSQTLNHNVMYWYQQKSSQAPKLLFHYYDKDFNNEADTPDNFQSRRPNTSFCFLDIRSPGLGDTAMYLCATSRDPGMAGNTIYFGEGSWLTVV.

V usage is TRBV7-9 and J usage is TRBJ2-7; possible D gene TRBD1, 6 bases. V was trimmed by 4 bases and J by 0 bases, leaving 10 bases between them. Germline CDR1 is SEHNR and CDR2 is FQNEAQ (reference sequence). The CDR3 totals 14 residues. CDR3 DNA sequence: TGTGCCAGCAGCTCCCGGGACACCTCCTACGAGCAGTACTTC. This translates into CASSSRDTSYEQYF.

J is TRBJ1-5 and V is TRBV9; D possibly corresponds to TRBD1 (6 bases). The CDR3 has 14 amino acids. V dropped 3 bases and J dropped 7 bases, with 14 bases sitting between them. Germline V gives CDR1 SGDLS, CDR2 YYNGEE. CDR3 bases: TGTGCCAGCAGCGAAGGACAGAAATTCCAGCCCCAGCATTTT. It yields the protein CASSEGQKFQPQHF. The full variable domain, in which reference TRBV9 and TRBJ1-5 provide the parts outside the CDR3, is DSGVTQTPKHLITATGQRVTLRCSPRSGDLSVYWYQQSLDQGLQFLIQYYNGEERAKGNILERFSAQQFPDLHSELNLSSLELGDSALYFCASSEGQKFQPQHFGDGTRLSIL.

The count of this clone is one. The chain uses TRBV19 and TRBJ1-1, with 7 bases fitting TRBD1. Germline V gene sequence: CDR1 LNHDA, CDR2 SQIVND (reference sequence). This CDR3 contains 13 residues. V shed 4 bases and J 6 bases; nucleotides not matched to a gene: 5. The CDR3 is CASSRQGIPEAFF. The DNA of the CDR3 is TGTGCCAGTAGTAGACAGGGTATCCCTGAAGCTTTCTTT. Together with reference TRBV19 and TRBJ1-1, the CDR3 gives the full variable domain: DGGITQSPKYLFRKEGQNVTLSCEQNLNHDAMYWYRQDPGQGLRLIYYSQIVNDFQKGDIAEGYSVSREKKESFPLTVTSAQKNPTAFYLCASSRQGIPEAFFGQGTRLTVV.

This clone was counted once. V and J are TRBV14 and TRBJ2-7, with D tentatively TRBD1 (6 bases). Germline-derived CDR1 and CDR2 are SGHDN and FVKESK. This CDR3 has 14 residues. V lost 4 bases and J lost 7, with 17 bases in between. CDR3: CASSPWDMGGEQYF. CDR3 coding DNA: TGTGCCAGCAGCCCCTGGGACATGGGTGGGGAGCAGTACTTC. Full variable domain (remainder filled in from reference TRBV14 and TRBJ2-7): EAGVTQFPSHSVIEKGQTVTLRCDPISGHDNLYWYRRVMGKEIKFLLHFVKESKQDESGMPNNRFLAERTGGTYSTLKVQPAELEDSGVYFCASSPWDMGGEQYFGPGTRLTVT.

The chain links TRBV27 to TRBJ2-3; no clear D gene. This CDR3 is 12 amino acids long. Trimming removed 5 bases at V and 6 bases at J, with 9 bases between. CDR1 is MNHEY and CDR2 is SMNVEV in the germline V gene (reference sequence). CDR3: CASSPDRDTQYF. CDR3 nucleotides: TGTGCCAGCAGTCCAGACCGGGATACGCAGTATTTT.

V usage is TRBV28 and J usage is TRBJ1-4, with 8 bases aligning to TRBD1. The germline gives CDR1 MDHEN, CDR2 SYDVKM. CDR3 length equals 16 residues. V dropped 6 bases and J dropped 0; count of bases not matched to a gene: 6. CDR3 sequence: CASSAGGSATNEKLFF. The DNA of the CDR3 is TGTGCCAGCAGCGCAGGGGGCAGTGCAACTAATGAAAAACTGTTTTTT.

The chain recombines TRBV5-5 with TRBJ1-1; perhaps TRBD1 as D (5 bases). The CDR3 has 15 amino acids. Trimming took 4 bases from V and 1 from J, leaving 14 bases between them. Germline CDR1 and CDR2: SGHKS and YYEKEE (reference sequence). CDR3: CASSPLMRGNTEAFF. The CDR3 region has the DNA TGTGCCAGCAGCCCTCTAATGAGGGGGAACACTGAAGCTTTCTTT.